The 21 T cell receptor beta chains given below trace back to one sample, sequenced in a study of blood T cell repertoires in COVID-19. Sequencing used immunoSEQ multiplex PCR; TCRdb keeps in-frame clones, though not all of them. The table shows about 200,000 clones, with roughly nine tenths occurring only once. What was sequenced was peripheral blood. The origin of the receptors is a man in his sixties with COVID-19, enrolled during active disease.

This clone has only a few counts. The chain is built from TRBV4-1 and TRBJ1-4; 7 bases are shared with TRBD1. The CDR3 spans 15 residues. The V gene's germline CDR1 is MGHRA and CDR2 YSYEKL. Germline trimming cut 2 bases from V and 5 bases from J; bases unmatched to any gene: 5. CDR3 amino acids: CASSQFRGENEKLFF. DNA for the CDR3: TGCGCCAGCAGCCAATTCAGGGGGGAAAATGAAAAACTGTTTTTT.

The chain uses TRBV7-8 and TRBJ1-3, with 9 bases matching TRBD1. The germline V gene has CDR1 SGHVS and CDR2 FQNEAQ. Trimming took 3 bases from V and 8 from J; bases not matched to a gene: 5. This CDR3 spans 14 amino acids. CDR3 sequence: CASSFSQGAHTIYF. CDR3 bases: TGTGCCAGCAGCTTTTCACAGGGGGCCCACACCATATATTTT.

V gene TRBV2 combines with J gene TRBJ1-2; D is undetermined. The CDR3 spans 14 residues. Germline V gives CDR1 SNHLY, CDR2 FYNNEI. Deletions cut 2 bases from V and 8 bases from J, with 15 bases between. CDR3 amino acids: CASSELRSEKGYTF. The CDR3 DNA reads TGTGCCAGCAGTGAACTCAGGTCAGAAAAAGGCTACACCTTC.

The table lists this clone with a count of one. J is TRBJ2-3 and V is TRBV10-1, with 12 bases lining up with TRBD2. The CDR3 runs 23 residues. Germline CDR1 and CDR2: WNHNN and SYGVQD (reference sequence). The V and J ends lost 0 bases and 7 bases, in that order; junction bases with no gene match: 26. This chain's CDR3 is CASSESILKSGLAGSLLLNTQYF. DNA for the CDR3: TGCGCCAGCAGTGAGTCGATCCTGAAATCGGGACTAGCGGGCTCTCTCCTTTTGAATACGCAGTATTTT.

The genes are TRBV28 and TRBJ1-6; D gene uncertain. This CDR3 contains 16 residues. The germline gives CDR1 MDHEN, CDR2 SYDVKM. V lost 5 bases to trimming and J lost 9 bases, with 20 bases between them. CDR3 DNA: TGTGCCAGCAGTCTCGGGAGTGGTGGGGTCGGTTCACCCCTCCACTTT. It translates to CASSLGSGGVGSPLHF.

The chain links TRBV28 to TRBJ1-1, with 8 bases fitting TRBD1. Germline CDR1 reads MDHEN; CDR2 reads SYDVKM. CDR3 length: 15 residues. V lost 9 bases, J lost 3 bases, and 12 bases stayed unmatched. This CDR3 is CASNELRGRHTEAFF. CDR3 DNA: TGTGCCAGTAACGAACTCAGGGGGCGACACACTGAAGCTTTCTTT.

V and J are TRBV5-1 and TRBJ2-3; TRBD2 matches 13 bases. Per the germline V gene, CDR1 is SGHRS and CDR2 is YFSETQ. This CDR3 has 16 residues. V was clipped by 5 bases and J by 2 bases; unmatched bases: 5. CDR3 amino acids: CASRQTSGGVTDTQYF. The CDR3 DNA sequence: TGCGCCAGCAGGCAAACTAGCGGGGGGGTCACAGATACGCAGTATTTT.

The rearrangement links TRBV9 to TRBJ1-1, with D perhaps TRBD1 (5 bases). V lost 0 bases to trimming and J lost 0 bases, with 9 bases between them. Germline V gene lookup returns CDR1 SGDLS and CDR2 YYNGEE. This CDR3 contains 15 residues. The chain's CDR3 is CASSVGGSLNTEAFF. The CDR3 DNA follows: TGTGCCAGCAGCGTAGGGGGCAGCTTGAACACTGAAGCTTTCTTT.

The V call is TRBV19, the J call TRBJ2-6, with TRBD1 matching over 9 bases. Trimming took 2 bases from V and 0 from J; bases not matched to a gene: 2. The CDR3 length is 17 residues. In germline, CDR1 is LNHDA, CDR2 SQIVND (reference sequence). The CDR3 protein is CASSILGQGSGANVLTF. CDR3 nucleotides: TGTGCCAGTAGTATATTGGGACAGGGCTCTGGGGCCAACGTCCTGACTTTC.

This chain links TRBV19 with TRBJ1-5, with D tentatively TRBD1 (5 bases). Trimming shortened V by 2 bases and J by 5 bases, and 13 bases separated the two germline ends. Germline assignment: CDR1 LNHDA and CDR2 SQIVND (reference sequence). The CDR3 length is 15 residues. In DNA form, the CDR3 reads TGTGCCAGTAGTATAATTGCAGGGCAGCATCAGCCCCAGCATTTT. Protein: CASSIIAGQHQPQHF.

The chain carries TRBV3-1 (or the pseudogene TRBV3-2) and TRBJ1-4; 9 bases fit TRBD1. Germline loops: CDR1 LGHDT, CDR2 YNNKEL (reference sequence). Losses at the gene ends were 4 bases for V and 6 bases for J; bases not matched to a gene: 12. The CDR3 is made up of 17 amino acids. The CDR3 spells CASSPSPTRQGDEKLFF. Here the CDR3 DNA reads TGTGCCAGCAGCCCAAGTCCTACCCGACAGGGGGATGAAAAACTGTTTTTT.

As to this clone: The same CDR3 is also encoded by other DNA sequences in this sample. V usage is TRBV6-6 and J usage is TRBJ2-2; D gene uncertain. CDR3 length: 13 residues. Germline V lookup: CDR1 MNHNY, CDR2 SVGAGI (reference sequence). V was shortened by 3 bases and J by 4 bases, with 6 bases between the two germline ends. The CDR3, as DNA: TGTGCCAGCAGTTATCGCGGCACCGGGGAGCTGTTTTTT. It translates to CASSYRGTGELFF.

The genes are TRBV19 and TRBJ1-3; 8 nucleotides agree with TRBD1. J was trimmed by 3 bases and V by 3 bases; bases with no gene match: 7. Germline assignment: CDR1 LNHDA and CDR2 SQIVND (reference sequence). The CDR3 is made up of 16 amino acids. This CDR3 is CASSISGTGGGNTIYF. The CDR3 bases are TGTGCCAGTAGTATCTCCGGGACAGGAGGTGGAAACACCATATATTTT.

The chain carries TRBV10-1 and TRBJ2-1; 7 bases match TRBD2. This CDR3 has 15 residues. Germline V gene lookup returns CDR1 WNHNN and CDR2 SYGVQD (reference sequence). Trimming took 8 bases from V and 0 from J; bases not matched to a gene: 7. CDR3 in amino acids: CASRHGGGSYNEQFF. For the CDR3, the DNA is TGCGCCAGCCGCCATGGGGGGGGCTCCTACAATGAGCAGTTCTTC.

This clone came up once. The CDR3 region has the DNA TGTGCCAGCAGCCAAGGGGTGGGACAGGGAGCTGGCTACACCTTC. Residues: CASSQGVGQGAGYTF. This sequence joins TRBV3-1 (or the pseudogene TRBV3-2) and TRBJ1-2; 9 bases fit TRBD1. V gave up 1 base and J gave up 7 bases; unmatched junction bases: 7. The CDR3 has 15 residues. CDR1 and CDR2 from the germline V gene are LGHDT and YNNKEL (reference sequence).

The chain has TRBV5-1 and TRBJ2-2, with a weak D call TRBD2 (6 bases). The germline V gene encodes CDR1 SGHRS and CDR2 YFSETQ. V lost 2 bases and J lost 0, with 8 bases in between. The CDR3 loop spans 15 amino acids. CDR3 nucleotide sequence: TGCGCCAGCAGCTTCGGCGGGACGAACACCGGGGAGCTGTTTTTT. Encoded protein: CASSFGGTNTGELFF.

The chain recombines TRBV19 with TRBJ1-2; 7 nucleotides match TRBD1. CDR3 size: 16 residues. Germline loops: CDR1 LNHDA, CDR2 SQIVND (reference sequence). With 4 bases clipped from V and 4 bases from J, the junction kept 12 bases outside the gene matches. For the CDR3, the DNA is TGTGCCAGTAGTACGACGGACAGGCCTCGTGGCTATGGCTACACCTTC. Encoded protein: CASSTTDRPRGYGYTF.

The chain recombines TRBV4-1 with TRBJ2-7, with a tentative D call TRBD1 (5 bases). Germline V gives CDR1 MGHRA, CDR2 YSYEKL. The CDR3 sequence is 15 residues long. The V end was cut by 0 bases, the J end by 1 base, with 10 bases between. The CDR3 DNA follows: TGCGCCAGCAGCCAAGAAAGGGGTAGGTCCTACGAGCAGTACTTC. It codes for CASSQERGRSYEQYF.

This chain joins TRBV28 and TRBJ1-3; D remains unclear. The V gene's germline CDR1 is MDHEN and CDR2 SYDVKM. The CDR3 is 16 amino acids. V dropped 4 bases and J dropped 1 base, with 14 bases sitting between them. The CDR3 loop reads CASSYRSRGSGNTIYF. CDR3 nucleotides: TGTGCCAGCAGTTACAGATCGCGGGGATCTGGAAACACCATATATTTT.

The chain combines TRBV9 with TRBJ2-1; D might be TRBD2 (7 bases). V was trimmed by 0 bases and J by 2 bases, leaving 9 bases between them. Looked up from germline, CDR1 is SGDLS and CDR2 is YYNGEE. The CDR3 loop spans 15 amino acids. The CDR3 coding sequence is TGTGCCAGCAGCGTAGGCGGGGGCCCCTACAATGAGCAGTTCTTC. It specifies CASSVGGGPYNEQFF.

This chain links TRBV29-1 with TRBJ1-3; D may be TRBD1 (5 bases). Germline lookup yields CDR1 SQVTM and CDR2 ANQGSEA. V was shortened by 6 bases and J by 0 bases, with 18 bases between the two germline ends. CDR3 size: 16 residues. CDR3 residues: CSVKPTGLSSGNTIYF. The CDR3 bases are TGCAGCGTGAAACCTACAGGTCTGAGCTCTGGAAACACCATATATTTT.